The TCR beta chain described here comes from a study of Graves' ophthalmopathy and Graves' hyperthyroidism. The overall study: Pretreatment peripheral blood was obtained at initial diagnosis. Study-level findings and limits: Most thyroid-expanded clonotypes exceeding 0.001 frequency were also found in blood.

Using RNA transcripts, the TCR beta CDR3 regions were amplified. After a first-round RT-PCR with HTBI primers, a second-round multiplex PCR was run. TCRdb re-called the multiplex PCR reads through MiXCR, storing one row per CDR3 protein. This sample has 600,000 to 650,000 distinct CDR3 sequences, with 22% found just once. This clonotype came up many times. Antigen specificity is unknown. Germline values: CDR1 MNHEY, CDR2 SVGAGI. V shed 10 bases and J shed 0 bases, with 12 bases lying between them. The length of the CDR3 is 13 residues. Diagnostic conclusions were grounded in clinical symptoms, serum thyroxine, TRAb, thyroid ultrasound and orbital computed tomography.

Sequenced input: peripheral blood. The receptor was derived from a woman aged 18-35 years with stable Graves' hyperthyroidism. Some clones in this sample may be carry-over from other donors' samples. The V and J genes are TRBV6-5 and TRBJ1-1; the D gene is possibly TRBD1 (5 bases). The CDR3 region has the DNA TGTGCCACCCGTTCAGGGCTGAACACTGAAGCTTTCTTT. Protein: CATRSGLNTEAFF.